This T cell receptor (beta chain) was identified during a study of human T cells and chemical hapten exposure. Time point of the sample: pre-sensitization, week 0. The treatment was: therapeutic diphenylcyclopropenone sensitization with weekly scalp DPC. The CDR3 covers 17 residues. Germline values: CDR1 MNHEY, CDR2 SVGAGI. Trimming cost V 2 bases and J 4 bases; bases outside gene matches: 10. TCRdb processed the RACE reads anew with MiXCR; each CDR3 protein has one entry. In the table there are fewer than 350,000 distinct CDR3 sequences, almost 8% of which are singletons. In its sample, this clonotype was seen many times.

The chain has TRBV6-5 and TRBJ2-3; 9 nucleotides agree with TRBD2. This TCR came from a man between 18 and 29 years old with alopecia areata. Some clones in this sample may be carry-over from other donors' samples. This sample comprised whole blood, obtained in connection with sensitization to the hapten diphenylcyclopropenone (DPC). CDR3 sequence: CASSYGGGAFGADTQYF. As DNA, the CDR3 is TGTGCCAGCAGTTACGGCGGGGGGGCCTTTGGGGCAGATACGCAGTATTTT.